The present entry profiles one T cell receptor beta chain with its context. Its cognate antigen is unknown. It was at deep level that the assay was run. For sorted subsets, roughly 200 ng DNA per replicate equaled 30,000 or so T cell genomes. Using immunoSEQ multiplex PCR, the repertoire was profiled, and TCRdb retains in-frame clones only, with some absent. This sample yields 1.4 million to 1.5 million clones, of which roughly 97% are seen a single time; over 1% belongs to the top ten. This sample was taken from a study of shared clonotypes between healthy human individuals. Study-level results: Clonotype sharing among donors likely depends on sequencing depth.

The receptor was derived from a man aged 30 to 39 in good health. Sequencing used naive CD4+ T cells sorted from blood. The subset was: CD45RA+ positively selected.

The DNA for the CDR3 is TGTGCCAGCTCACCCGGGACTAGCGGGAGTCGGGACGAGCAGTACTTC. This sequence encodes CASSPGTSGSRDEQYF. This chain links TRBV18 with TRBJ2-7, with 14 bases lining up with TRBD2. Germline-derived CDR1 and CDR2 are KGHSH and LQKENI. The ends lost 3 bases at V and 5 bases at J; junction bases unmatched: 6. This CDR3 is 16 amino acids long.